These 12 T cell receptor beta chains were sequenced from one sample in a study of T cells in Graves' hyperthyroidism and ophthalmopathy. TCR beta CDR3 regions were amplified from RNA transcripts. A set of HTBI primers served as the primers for a first-round RT-PCR of the TCR CDR3. TCRdb independently ran MiXCR on the multiplex PCR reads; one entry per CDR3 protein. The sample lists 500,000 to 550,000 distinct CDR3 sequences, 15% to 20% occurring once. Sequences were obtained from blood. All receptors derive from a man aged 35 to 55 with Graves' ophthalmopathy.

This clonotype showed up just a few times. The V gene is TRBV27, the J gene TRBJ1-4, with D possibly matching TRBD1 (5 bases). Germline values: CDR1 MNHEY, CDR2 SMNVEV (reference sequence). This CDR3 comprises 17 residues. V lost 1 base to trimming and J lost 7 bases, with 19 bases between them. The CDR3 DNA follows: TGTGCCAGCAGTTTATTTGGGGATGCGCAGGGCGGTGAAAAACTGTTTTTT. Residues: CASSLFGDAQGGEKLFF.

This sequence joins TRBV20-1 and TRBJ1-5, with D possibly TRBD1 on 5 matching bases. V gave up 3 bases and J gave up 3 bases, with 9 bases separating them. Germline V lookup: CDR1 DFQATT, CDR2 SNEGSKA (reference sequence). The CDR3 runs to 13 residues. The CDR3 sequence is CSASGRDNQPQHF. The CDR3 bases are TGCAGTGCTAGTGGCAGGGACAATCAGCCCCAGCATTTT.

V gene TRBV9 combines with J gene TRBJ1-6; D possibly corresponds to TRBD1 (5 bases). V was clipped by 0 bases and J by 8 bases, with 9 bases between them. Germline CDR1 and CDR2: SGDLS and YYNGEE. The length of the CDR3 is 14 residues. The DNA of the CDR3 is TGTGCCAGCAGCGTAGGGGGGTTTGATTCACCCCTCCACTTT. This gives the protein CASSVGGFDSPLHF.

The V and J genes are TRBV7-3 and TRBJ2-3; D gene uncertain. The CDR3 spans 13 residues. The germline V gene encodes CDR1 SGHTA and CDR2 FQGTGA. V was shortened by 4 bases and J by 6 bases, with 11 bases between the two germline ends. CDR3: CASSYRPSDTQYF. DNA of the CDR3: TGTGCCAGCAGCTACCGCCCCTCTGATACGCAGTATTTT. Looking up the rest from reference TRBV7-3 and TRBJ2-3 gives the full variable domain: GAGVSQTPSNKVTEKGKYVELRCDPISGHTALYWYRQSLGQGPEFLIYFQGTGAADDSGLPNDRFFAVRPEGSVSTLKIQRTERGDSAVYLCASSYRPSDTQYFGPGTRLTVL.

The chain combines TRBV7-2 with TRBJ2-2, with 8 bases identical to TRBD1. The CDR3 totals 14 residues. Trimming took 5 bases from V and 2 from J; bases not matched to a gene: 1. CDR1 and CDR2 from the germline V gene are SGHTA and FQGNSA. The CDR3 DNA reads as TGTGCCAGCAGCGGACAGGGAAACACCGGGGAGCTGTTTTTT. Protein product: CASSGQGNTGELFF.

The CDR3 nucleotides read TGTGCCAGCAGCCCAAGGGTTGCCCCCTACAATGAGCAGTTCTTC. Translation: CASSPRVAPYNEQFF. The chain combines TRBV5-6 with TRBJ2-1; D is undetermined. The germline V gene has CDR1 SGHDT and CDR2 YYEEEE. With 4 bases removed from V and 2 bases from J, the gap between germline ends came to 13 bases. The CDR3 has 15 residues. Complete variable domain (other parts from reference TRBV5-6 and TRBJ2-1): DAGVTQSPTHLIKTRGQQVTLRCSPKSGHDTVSWYQQALGQGPQFIFQYYEEEERQRGNFPDRFSGHQFPNYSSELNVNALLLGDSALYLCASSPRVAPYNEQFFGPGTRLTVL.

This chain links TRBV28 with TRBJ2-6, with 7 bases aligning to TRBD1. The CDR3 covers 15 residues. Per germline, CDR1 MDHEN and CDR2 SYDVKM. The ends lost 4 bases at V and 4 bases at J; junction bases unmatched: 4. This CDR3 reads CASSWTGAGANVLTF. In nucleotides, the CDR3 is TGTGCCAGCAGTTGGACAGGTGCCGGGGCCAACGTCCTGACTTTC.

This clonotype was detected a few times. The chain uses TRBV6-1 and TRBJ2-2, with 8 bases aligning to TRBD2. The germline CDR1 and CDR2 sequences are MNHNS and SASEGT. The CDR3 runs to 14 residues. Trimming cost V 6 bases and J 4 bases; bases outside gene matches: 4. CDR3 DNA: TGTGCCAGCAGGGAACTAGCGGCCACCGGGGAGCTGTTTTTT. As protein: CASRELAATGELFF.

The chain has TRBV10-3 and TRBJ1-1; 7 bases fit TRBD1. The CDR3 consists of 13 residues. Per germline, CDR1 ENHRY and CDR2 SYGVKD. The V segment lost 4 bases and the J segment 7 bases; nucleotides outside the gene matches: 6. CDR3 loop: CAISGTRDSEAFF. Here the CDR3 DNA reads TGTGCCATCAGTGGTACCCGGGACAGTGAAGCTTTCTTT.

The rearrangement uses TRBV6-1 and TRBJ2-3, with 8 bases that match TRBD1. The CDR3 totals 15 residues. J was trimmed by 0 bases and V by 7 bases; bases with no gene match: 6. Germline CDR1 MNHNS, CDR2 SASEGT. The CDR3 coding sequence is TGTGCCAGCACTATGGACAGGGTCAGCACAGATACGCAGTATTTT. This sequence encodes CASTMDRVSTDTQYF.

V gene TRBV7-9 combines with J gene TRBJ2-1, with 13 bases fitting TRBD2. The CDR3 totals 17 residues. After removal of 5 bases from V and 10 bases from J, the junction contained 14 bases not matched to a gene. Germline-derived CDR1 and CDR2 are SEHNR and FQNEAQ (reference sequence). The CDR3 bases are TGTGCCAGCAGCCCGGCGGGGGGACTAGCGGGACGGCGAGAGCAGTTCTTC. This sequence encodes CASSPAGGLAGRREQFF. Supplemented by reference TRBV7-9 and TRBJ2-1, the full variable domain reads DTGVSQNPRHKITKRGQNVTFRCDPISEHNRLYWYRQTLGQGPEFLTYFQNEAQLEKSRLLSDRFSAERPKGSFSTLEIQRTEQGDSAMYLCASSPAGGLAGRREQFFGPGTRLTVL.

This clonotype was counted a single time. The chain has TRBV6-5 and TRBJ2-7; TRBD2 is a possible D gene (7 bases). The germline V gene has CDR1 MNHEY and CDR2 SVGAGI. The CDR3 loop spans 16 amino acids. Between the trimmed V and J ends, which lost 0 bases and 5 bases, there was a span of 17 bases. The CDR3 nucleotides read TGTGCCAGCAGTTACTCGAAGGGAGGGGGTAAGCACGAGCAGTACTTC. Amino acids: CASSYSKGGGKHEQYF.